Listed below are T cell receptor beta chains from one sample, sequenced in a study of neurological immune-mediated disorders. TCRdb analysed the 5' RACE reads with MiXCR anew, one entry per CDR3 protein. The profile shows under 100,000 distinct CDR3 sequences, approximately 13% of them singletons. Sequencing was done on a sample of PBMCs. The receptors stem from a female donor with HTLV-1-associated myelopathy (HAM/TSP). CDR3s include the opening cysteine and the closing phenylalanine or tryptophan. Fields, in order: V gene, clone size, J gene, D gene, CDR3 DNA, CDR3 protein. A D gene is named only where the DNA matches it firmly. Clone size, where shown, is once, few, many, or a class for clones that have expanded.

V gene: TRBV10-3
clone size: many
J gene: TRBJ1-5
D gene: NA
CDR3 DNA: TGTGCCATCAGTGACAGGGTTAGCAATCAGCCCCAGCATTTT
CDR3 protein: CAISDRVSNQPQHF

V gene: TRBV28
clone size: many
J gene: TRBJ2-5
D gene: NA
CDR3 DNA: TGTGCCAGCAGTTCCCCCCGGAGGAACCAAGAGACCCAGTACTTC
CDR3 protein: CASSSPRRNQETQYF

V gene: TRBV12-3/TRBV12-4
clone size: many
J gene: TRBJ2-7
D gene: NA
CDR3 DNA: TGTGCCAGCAGTGTCGGCTACGAGCAGTACTTC
CDR3 protein: CASSVGYEQYF

V gene: TRBV11-2
clone size: many
J gene: TRBJ2-3
D gene: NA
CDR3 DNA: TGTGCCAGCAGCTTCGGCTGGAGGGAAAGTGCAGATACGCAGTATTTT
CDR3 protein: CASSFGWRESADTQYF

V gene: TRBV29-1
clone size: many
J gene: TRBJ1-5
D gene: NA
CDR3 DNA: TGCAGCGTTGAAGTCGGCCCTAATCAGCCCCAGCATTTT
CDR3 protein: CSVEVGPNQPQHF

V gene: TRBV12-3/TRBV12-4
clone size: many
J gene: TRBJ1-1
D gene: NA
CDR3 DNA: TGTGCCAGCAGGGGTGGTGAAGCTTTCTTT
CDR3 protein: CASRGGEAFF

V gene: TRBV6-1
clone size: many
J gene: TRBJ2-7
D gene: NA
CDR3 DNA: TGTGCCAGCAGTAGGGGTCGAGCCGAGCAGTACTTC
CDR3 protein: CASSRGRAEQYF

V gene: TRBV20-1
clone size: many
J gene: TRBJ1-1
D gene: NA
CDR3 DNA: TGCAGTGCTAGTGAGGGCACCAACACTGAAGCTTTCTTT
CDR3 protein: CSASEGTNTEAFF

V gene: TRBV7-3
clone size: many
J gene: TRBJ2-3
D gene: NA
CDR3 DNA: TGTGCCAGCAGCCCCTCACGAGGTGCAGGGACTAGCACAGATACGCAGTATTTT
CDR3 protein: CASSPSRGAGTSTDTQYF

V gene: TRBV28
clone size: many
J gene: TRBJ1-2
D gene: NA
CDR3 DNA: TGTGCCACCATGGTCGCCAACGGCTACACCTTC
CDR3 protein: CATMVANGYTF

V gene: TRBV5-1
clone size: many
J gene: TRBJ2-7
D gene: TRBD1
CDR3 DNA: TGCGCCAGCAGCCTAAACCCGCCGGGACAGGGGACCTACGAGCAGTACTTC
CDR3 protein: CASSLNPPGQGTYEQYF

V gene: TRBV10-3
clone size: many
J gene: TRBJ2-4
D gene: NA
CDR3 DNA: TGTGCCATCAGTGGAATTGGAAACATTCAGTACTTC
CDR3 protein: CAISGIGNIQYF

V gene: TRBV9
clone size: many
J gene: TRBJ1-2
D gene: NA
CDR3 DNA: TGTGCCAGCAGCGCCCCGATTAGCTATGGCTACACCTTC
CDR3 protein: CASSAPISYGYTF

V gene: TRBV11-2
clone size: many
J gene: TRBJ2-3
D gene: TRBD2
CDR3 DNA: TGTGCCAGCAGCTTACGGGGGGGAAATACAGATACGCAGTATTTT
CDR3 protein: CASSLRGGNTDTQYF

V gene: TRBV4-1
clone size: many
J gene: TRBJ2-3
D gene: TRBD1
CDR3 DNA: TGCGCCAGCAGCTACGGACAGGGGGCTAGCACAGATACGCAGTATTTT
CDR3 protein: CASSYGQGASTDTQYF

V gene: TRBV20-1
clone size: few
J gene: TRBJ2-5
D gene: NA
CDR3 DNA: TGCAGTGCTAAGGACGTCCAAGAGACCCAGTACTTC
CDR3 protein: CSAKDVQETQYF

V gene: TRBV5-6
clone size: many
J gene: TRBJ2-5
D gene: NA
CDR3 DNA: TGTGCCAGCAGCTTTGACAGCCAAGAGACCCAGTACTTC
CDR3 protein: CASSFDSQETQYF

V gene: TRBV4-1
clone size: few
J gene: TRBJ1-1
D gene: NA
CDR3 DNA: TGCGCCAGCAGCCAAGTTGGGGGGTCCACTGAAGCTTTCTTT
CDR3 protein: CASSQVGGSTEAFF

V gene: TRBV10-2
clone size: many
J gene: TRBJ2-1
D gene: NA
CDR3 DNA: TGCGCCAGCAGTGAAAGGCGCAATGAGCAGTTCTTC
CDR3 protein: CASSERRNEQFF

V gene: TRBV6-5
clone size: NA
J gene: TRBJ2-2
D gene: NA
CDR3 DNA: TGTGCCAGCAGTAAGCTGAAGCGGGAGCTGTTTTTT
CDR3 protein: CASSKLKRELFF

V gene: TRBV7-2
clone size: NA
J gene: TRBJ1-5
D gene: NA
CDR3 DNA: TGTGCCAGCAGCCCGACCGGGACGGGCAATCAGCCCCAGCATTTT
CDR3 protein: CASSPTGTGNQPQHF